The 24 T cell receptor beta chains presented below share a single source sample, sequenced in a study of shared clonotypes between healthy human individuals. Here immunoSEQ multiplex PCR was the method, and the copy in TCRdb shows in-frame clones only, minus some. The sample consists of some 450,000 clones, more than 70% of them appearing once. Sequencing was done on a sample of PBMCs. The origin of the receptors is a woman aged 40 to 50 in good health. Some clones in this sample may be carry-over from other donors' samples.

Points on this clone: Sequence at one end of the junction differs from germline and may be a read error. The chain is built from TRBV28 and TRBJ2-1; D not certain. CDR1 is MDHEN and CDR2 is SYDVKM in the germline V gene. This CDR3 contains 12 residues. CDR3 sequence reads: CASSFRRLEPIF. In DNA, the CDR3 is TGTGCCAGCAGTTTCCGTCGGCTTGAACCCATCTTC.

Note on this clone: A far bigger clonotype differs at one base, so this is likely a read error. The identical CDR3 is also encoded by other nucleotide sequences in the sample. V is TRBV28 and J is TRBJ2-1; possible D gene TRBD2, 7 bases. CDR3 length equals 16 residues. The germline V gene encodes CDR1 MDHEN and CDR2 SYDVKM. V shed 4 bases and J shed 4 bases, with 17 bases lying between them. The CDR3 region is CASSSLGEGEYNEQFF. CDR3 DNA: TGTGCCAGCAGTTCCCTTGGGGAGGGGGAGTACAATGAGCAGTTCTTC.

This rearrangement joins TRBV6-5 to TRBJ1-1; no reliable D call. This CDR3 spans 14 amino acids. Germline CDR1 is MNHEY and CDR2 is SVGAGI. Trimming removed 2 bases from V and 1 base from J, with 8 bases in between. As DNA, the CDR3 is TGTGCCAGCAGTTACGCACAGAAGAACACTGAAGCTTTCTTT. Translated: CASSYAQKNTEAFF.

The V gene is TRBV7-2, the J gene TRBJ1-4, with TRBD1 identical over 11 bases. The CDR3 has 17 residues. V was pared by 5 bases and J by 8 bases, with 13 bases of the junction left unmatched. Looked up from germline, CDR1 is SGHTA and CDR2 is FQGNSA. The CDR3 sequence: CASSTGQGALLGEKLFF. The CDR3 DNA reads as TGTGCCAGCAGCACCGGACAGGGGGCGCTCTTAGGAGAAAAACTGTTTTTT. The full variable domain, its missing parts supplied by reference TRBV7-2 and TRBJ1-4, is GAGVSQSPSNKVTEKGKDVELRCDPISGHTALYWYRQSLGQGLEFLIYFQGNSAPDKSGLPSDRFSAERTGGSVSTLTIQRTQQEDSAVYLCASSTGQGALLGEKLFFGSGTQLSVL.

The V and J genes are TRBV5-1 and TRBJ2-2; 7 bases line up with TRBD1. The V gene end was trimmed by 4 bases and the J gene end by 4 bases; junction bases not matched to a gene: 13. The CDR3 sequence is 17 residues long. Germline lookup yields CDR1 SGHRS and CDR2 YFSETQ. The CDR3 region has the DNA TGCGCCAGCAGCCGGATAGGGGGCGAGTTCGGCACCGGGGAGCTGTTTTTT. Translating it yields CASSRIGGEFGTGELFF.

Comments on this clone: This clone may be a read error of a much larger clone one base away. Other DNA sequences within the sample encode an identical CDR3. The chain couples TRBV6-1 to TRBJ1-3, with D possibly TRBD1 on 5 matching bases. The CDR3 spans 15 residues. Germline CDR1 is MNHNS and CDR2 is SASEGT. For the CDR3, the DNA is TGTGCCAGCAGTGGGGGGATCGCGTCTGGAAACACCATATACTTT. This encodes CASSGGIASGNTIYF.

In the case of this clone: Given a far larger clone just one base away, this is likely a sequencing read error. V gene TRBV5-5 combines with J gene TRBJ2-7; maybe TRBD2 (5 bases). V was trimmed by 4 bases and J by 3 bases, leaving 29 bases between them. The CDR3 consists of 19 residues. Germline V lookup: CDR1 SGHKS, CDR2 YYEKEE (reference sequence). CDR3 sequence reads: CASSQWWWTSVSVDYEQYF. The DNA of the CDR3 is TGTGCCAGCAGCCAATGGTGGTGGACTTCGGTTTCCGTCGACTACGAGCAGTACTTC. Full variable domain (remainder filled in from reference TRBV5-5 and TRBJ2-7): DAGVTQSPTHLIKTRGQQVTLRCSPISGHKSVSWYQQVLGQGPQFIFQYYEKEERGRGNFPDRFSARQFPNYSSELNVNALLLGDSALYLCASSQWWWTSVSVDYEQYFGPGTRLTVT.

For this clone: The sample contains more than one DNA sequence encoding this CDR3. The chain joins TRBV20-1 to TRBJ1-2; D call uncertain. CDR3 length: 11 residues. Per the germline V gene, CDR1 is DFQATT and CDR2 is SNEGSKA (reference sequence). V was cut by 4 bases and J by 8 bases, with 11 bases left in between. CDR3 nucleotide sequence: TGCAGTGCTACCGGGCCAGACGGCTACACCTTC. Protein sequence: CSATGPDGYTF.

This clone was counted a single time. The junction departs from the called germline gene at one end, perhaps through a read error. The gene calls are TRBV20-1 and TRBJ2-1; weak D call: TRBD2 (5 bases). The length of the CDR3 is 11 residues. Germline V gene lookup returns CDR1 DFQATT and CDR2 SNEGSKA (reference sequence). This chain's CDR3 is CRATRSNEQFF. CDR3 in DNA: TGCAGGGCTACTAGAAGCAATGAGCAGTTCTTC.

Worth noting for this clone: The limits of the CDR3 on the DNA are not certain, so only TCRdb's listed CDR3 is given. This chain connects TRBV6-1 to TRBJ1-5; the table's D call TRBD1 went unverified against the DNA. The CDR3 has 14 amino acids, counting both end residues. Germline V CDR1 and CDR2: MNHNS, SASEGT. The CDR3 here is CASSSSTGIQPQHF.

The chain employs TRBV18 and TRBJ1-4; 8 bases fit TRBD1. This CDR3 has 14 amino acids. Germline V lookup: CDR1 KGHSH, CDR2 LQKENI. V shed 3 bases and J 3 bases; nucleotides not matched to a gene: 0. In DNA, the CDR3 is TGTGCCAGCTCACCGGACAGGGCTAATGAAAAACTGTTTTTT. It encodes CASSPDRANEKLFF.

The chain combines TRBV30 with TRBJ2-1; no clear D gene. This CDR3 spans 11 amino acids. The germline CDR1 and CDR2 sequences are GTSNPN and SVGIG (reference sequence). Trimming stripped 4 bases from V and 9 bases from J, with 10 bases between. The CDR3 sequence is CAWNKGSEQFF. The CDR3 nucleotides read TGTGCCTGGAATAAAGGCAGTGAGCAGTTCTTC.

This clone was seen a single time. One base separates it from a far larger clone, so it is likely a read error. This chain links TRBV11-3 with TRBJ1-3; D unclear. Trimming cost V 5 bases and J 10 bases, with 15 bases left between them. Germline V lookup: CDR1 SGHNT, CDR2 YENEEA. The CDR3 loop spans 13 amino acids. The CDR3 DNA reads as TGTGCCAGCAGCCTCAGACGGGGAACGACCATATATTTT. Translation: CASSLRRGTTIYF.

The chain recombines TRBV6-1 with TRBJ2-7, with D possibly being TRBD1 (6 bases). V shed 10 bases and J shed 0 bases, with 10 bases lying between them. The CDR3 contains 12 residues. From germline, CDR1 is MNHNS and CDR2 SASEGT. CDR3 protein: CATQGSSYEQYF. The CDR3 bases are TGTGCCACTCAGGGGAGCTCCTACGAGCAGTACTTC.

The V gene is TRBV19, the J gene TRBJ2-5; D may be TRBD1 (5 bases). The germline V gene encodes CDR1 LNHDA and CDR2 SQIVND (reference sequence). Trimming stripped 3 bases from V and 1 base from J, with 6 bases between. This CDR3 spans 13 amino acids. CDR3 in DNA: TGTGCCAGTAGTATTCAGGGCCAAGAGACCCAGTACTTC. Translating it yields CASSIQGQETQYF.

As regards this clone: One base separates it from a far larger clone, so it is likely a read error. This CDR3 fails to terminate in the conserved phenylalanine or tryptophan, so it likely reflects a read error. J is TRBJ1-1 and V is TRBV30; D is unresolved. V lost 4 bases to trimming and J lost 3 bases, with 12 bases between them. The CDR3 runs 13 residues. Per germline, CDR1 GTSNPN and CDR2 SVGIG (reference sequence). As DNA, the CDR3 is TGTGCCTGGACTACAAGCGCGGACACTGAAGCTTTCGTT. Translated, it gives CAWTTSADTEAFV.

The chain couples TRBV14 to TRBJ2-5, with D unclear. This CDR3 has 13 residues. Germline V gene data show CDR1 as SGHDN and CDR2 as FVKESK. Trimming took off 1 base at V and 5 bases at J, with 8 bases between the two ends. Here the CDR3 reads CASSQVRYETQYF. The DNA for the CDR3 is TGTGCCAGCAGCCAAGTTCGATATGAGACCCAGTACTTC.

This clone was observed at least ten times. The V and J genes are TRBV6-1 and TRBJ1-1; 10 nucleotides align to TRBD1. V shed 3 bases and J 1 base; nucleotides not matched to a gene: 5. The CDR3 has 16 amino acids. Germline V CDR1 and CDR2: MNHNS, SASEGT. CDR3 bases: TGTGCCAGCAGTGAGAGACAGGGGGCCAGGAACACTGAAGCTTTCTTT. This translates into CASSERQGARNTEAFF.

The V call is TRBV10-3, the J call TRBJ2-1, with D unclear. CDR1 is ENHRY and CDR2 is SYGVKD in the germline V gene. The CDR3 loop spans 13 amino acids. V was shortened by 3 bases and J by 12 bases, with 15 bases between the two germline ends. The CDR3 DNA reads TGTGCCATCAGTGAAAGACCCCTCAGTGGGCAGTTCTTC. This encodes CAISERPLSGQFF.

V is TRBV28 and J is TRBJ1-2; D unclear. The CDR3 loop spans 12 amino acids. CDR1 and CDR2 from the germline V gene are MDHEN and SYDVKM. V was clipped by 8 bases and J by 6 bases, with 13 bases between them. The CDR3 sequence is CASGQIGNGYTF. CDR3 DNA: TGTGCCAGCGGGCAAATTGGTAATGGCTACACCTTC.

CDR3 protein: CASSPLGNEKLFF. Here the CDR3 DNA reads TGTGCCAGCAGCCCCTTGGGTAATGAAAAACTGTTTTTT. The chain uses TRBV28 and TRBJ1-4; no clear D. CDR3 size: 13 residues. Germline-derived CDR1 and CDR2 are MDHEN and SYDVKM. With 6 bases removed from V and 4 bases from J, the gap between germline ends came to 9 bases.

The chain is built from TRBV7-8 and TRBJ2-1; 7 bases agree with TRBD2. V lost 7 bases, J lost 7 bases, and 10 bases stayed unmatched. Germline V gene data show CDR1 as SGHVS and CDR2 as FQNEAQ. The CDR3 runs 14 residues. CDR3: CASTLGLDLNEQFF. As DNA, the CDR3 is TGTGCCAGCACTTTAGGACTAGACTTGAATGAGCAGTTCTTC.

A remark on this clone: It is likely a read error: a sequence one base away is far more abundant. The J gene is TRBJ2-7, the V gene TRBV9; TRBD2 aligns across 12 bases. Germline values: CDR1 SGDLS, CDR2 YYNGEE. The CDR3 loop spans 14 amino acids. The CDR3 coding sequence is TGTGCCAGCAGCCCCGGGACTAGCGGGTACGGGCAGTACTTC. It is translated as CASSPGTSGYGQYF. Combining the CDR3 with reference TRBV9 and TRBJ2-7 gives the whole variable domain DSGVTQTPKHLITATGQRVTLRCSPRSGDLSVYWYQQSLDQGLQFLIQYYNGEERAKGNILERFSAQQFPDLHSELNLSSLELGDSALYFCASSPGTSGYGQYFGPGTRLTVT.

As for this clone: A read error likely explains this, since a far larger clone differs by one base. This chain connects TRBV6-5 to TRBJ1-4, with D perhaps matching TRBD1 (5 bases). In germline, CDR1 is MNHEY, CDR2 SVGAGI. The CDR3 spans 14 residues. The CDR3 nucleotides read TGTGCCAGCAGTTACTTCGACCGGGGGGAAAAACTGCTTTTT. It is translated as CASSYFDRGEKLLF.